Described below is a single T cell receptor beta chain sequence and its context. This CDR3 is 17 amino acids long. V dropped 0 bases and J dropped 2 bases, with 15 bases sitting between them. Germline V gene lookup returns CDR1 LGHDT and CDR2 YNNKEL (reference sequence). Repertoires were generated with immunoSEQ multiplex PCR, while TCRdb's copy carries only in-frame clones and drops some. The top ten hold around 12% of the sample, which has 120,000 to 150,000 clones, roughly four fifths seen once. These data come from a study of blood T cell repertoires in COVID-19. This rearrangement joins TRBV3-1 (or the pseudogene TRBV3-2) to TRBJ2-3, with a weak D call TRBD1 (8 bases). This clonotype was obtained from an older man with acute or convalescent COVID-19. Sequencing input: peripheral blood. The CDR3 DNA sequence: TGTGCCAGCAGCCAAGACAGCGGGACAGGCCCCACAGATACGCAGTATTTT. Residues: CASSQDSGTGPTDTQYF.